This TCR beta chain was profiled in a study of T cell responses to AZD1222 COVID-19 vaccine. Study details: Second-dose schedules of about 4 or about 12 weeks were combined. General study findings and limits: Only a handful of individuals given AZD1222 were seropositive at baseline. Without day 14 samples, only post-peak T cell repertoires were studied. Among vaccine-associated CD4 TCRs, coverage spanned spike, with dominance at 160-218 and 743-854.

About this clone: What it binds is not known.

The CDR3 spans 16 residues. The trim removed 0 bases at V and 6 bases at J, leaving 5 bases unmatched. Germline V gene data show CDR1 as PRHDT and CDR2 as FYEKMQ (reference sequence). TCRdb's copy holds only in-frame clones and misses some; the assay was immunoSEQ multiplex PCR. This sample has roughly 180,000 clones, with 80% to 90% found just once. The sequencing here drew on peripheral blood, taken on day 0 of AZD1222 vaccination. V usage is TRBV13 and J usage is TRBJ2-3; 11 bases are shared with TRBD2. This TCR came from an adult in good health. CDR3 sequence reads: CASSLGLAGVGDTQYF. Here the CDR3 DNA reads TGTGCCAGCAGCTTAGGACTAGCGGGGGTAGGCGATACGCAGTATTTT.